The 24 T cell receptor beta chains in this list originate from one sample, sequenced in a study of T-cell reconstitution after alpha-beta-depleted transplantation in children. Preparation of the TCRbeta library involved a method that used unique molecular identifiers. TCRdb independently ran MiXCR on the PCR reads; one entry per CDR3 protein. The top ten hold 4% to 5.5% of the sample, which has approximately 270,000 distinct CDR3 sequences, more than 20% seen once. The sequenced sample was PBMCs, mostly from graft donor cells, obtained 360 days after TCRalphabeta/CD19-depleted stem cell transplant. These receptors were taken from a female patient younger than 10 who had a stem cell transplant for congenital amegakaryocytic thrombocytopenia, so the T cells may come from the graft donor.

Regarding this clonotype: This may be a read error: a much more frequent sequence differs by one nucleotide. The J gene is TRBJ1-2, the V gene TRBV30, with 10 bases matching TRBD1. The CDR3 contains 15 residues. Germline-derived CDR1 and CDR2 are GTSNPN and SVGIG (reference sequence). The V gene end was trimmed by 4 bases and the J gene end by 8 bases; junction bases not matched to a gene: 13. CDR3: CAWTNEWRTGGGYTF. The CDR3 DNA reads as TGTGCCTGGACCAATGAGTGGAGGACAGGGGGGGGCTACACCTTC.

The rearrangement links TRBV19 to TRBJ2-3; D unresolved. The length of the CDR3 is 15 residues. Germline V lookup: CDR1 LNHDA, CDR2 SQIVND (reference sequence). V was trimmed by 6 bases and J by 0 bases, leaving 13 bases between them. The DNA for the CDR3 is TGTGCCAGTAGCGTATCAGATGCTAGCACAGATACGCAGTATTTT. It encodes CASSVSDASTDTQYF.

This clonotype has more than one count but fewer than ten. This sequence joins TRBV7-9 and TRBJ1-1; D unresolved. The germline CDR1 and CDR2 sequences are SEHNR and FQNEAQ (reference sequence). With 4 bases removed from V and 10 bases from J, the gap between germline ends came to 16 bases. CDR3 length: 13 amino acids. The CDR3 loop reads CASSSAAGVRAFF. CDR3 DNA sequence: TGTGCCAGCAGCTCAGCCGCAGGTGTTCGAGCTTTCTTT.

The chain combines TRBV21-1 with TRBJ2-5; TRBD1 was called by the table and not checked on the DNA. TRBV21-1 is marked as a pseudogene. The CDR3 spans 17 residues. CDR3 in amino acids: CASSRERDRVLSETQYF. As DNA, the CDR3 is TGTGCCAGCAGCAGAGAACGAGACAGGGTTTTATCGGAGACCCAGTACTTC.

The CDR3 spells CASSYKTGGFYGYTF. The CDR3 DNA reads TGTGCCAGCAGTTACAAGACAGGGGGCTTCTATGGCTACACCTTC. The V gene is TRBV6-5, the J gene TRBJ1-2, with 10 positions matching TRBD1. Germline CDR1 is MNHEY and CDR2 is SVGAGI. CDR3 size: 15 residues. V shed 2 bases and J 4 bases; nucleotides not matched to a gene: 4.

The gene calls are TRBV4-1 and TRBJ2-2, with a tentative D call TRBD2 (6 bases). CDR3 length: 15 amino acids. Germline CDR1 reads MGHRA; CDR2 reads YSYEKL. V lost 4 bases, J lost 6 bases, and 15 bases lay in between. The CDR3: CASSPGRVRAGELFF. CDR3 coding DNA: TGCGCCAGCAGCCCCGGGAGAGTCAGGGCCGGGGAGCTGTTTTTT.

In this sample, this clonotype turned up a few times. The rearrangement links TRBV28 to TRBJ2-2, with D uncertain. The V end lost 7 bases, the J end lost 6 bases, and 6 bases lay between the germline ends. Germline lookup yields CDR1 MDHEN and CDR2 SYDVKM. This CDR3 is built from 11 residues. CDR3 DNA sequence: TGTGCCAGCATCAACCCCGGGGAGCTGTTTTTT. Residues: CASINPGELFF.

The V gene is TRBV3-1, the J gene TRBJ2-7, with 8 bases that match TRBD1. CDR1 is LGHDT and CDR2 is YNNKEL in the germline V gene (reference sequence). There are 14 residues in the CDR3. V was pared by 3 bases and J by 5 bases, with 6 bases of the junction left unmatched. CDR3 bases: TGTGCCAGCAGCCAGAGGGACAGGTGCGACGAGCAGTACTTC. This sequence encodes CASSQRDRCDEQYF.

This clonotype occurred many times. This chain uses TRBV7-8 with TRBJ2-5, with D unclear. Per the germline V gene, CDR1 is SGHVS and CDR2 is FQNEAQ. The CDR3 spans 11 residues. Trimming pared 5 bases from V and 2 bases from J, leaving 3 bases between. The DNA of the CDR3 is TGTGCCAGCAGCGCTCAAGAGACCCAGTACTTC. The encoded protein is CASSAQETQYF. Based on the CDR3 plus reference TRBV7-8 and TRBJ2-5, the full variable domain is GAGVSQSPRYKVAKRGQDVALRCDPISGHVSLFWYQQALGQGPEFLTYFQNEAQLDKSGLPSDRFFAERPEGSVSTLKIQRTQQEDSAVYLCASSAQETQYFGPGTRLLVL.

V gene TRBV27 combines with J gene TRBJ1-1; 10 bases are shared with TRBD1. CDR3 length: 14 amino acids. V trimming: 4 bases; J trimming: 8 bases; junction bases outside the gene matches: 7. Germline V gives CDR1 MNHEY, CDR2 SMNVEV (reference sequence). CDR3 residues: CASSSRGQGLEAFF. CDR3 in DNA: TGTGCCAGCAGTTCAAGGGGACAGGGGCTGGAAGCTTTCTTT.

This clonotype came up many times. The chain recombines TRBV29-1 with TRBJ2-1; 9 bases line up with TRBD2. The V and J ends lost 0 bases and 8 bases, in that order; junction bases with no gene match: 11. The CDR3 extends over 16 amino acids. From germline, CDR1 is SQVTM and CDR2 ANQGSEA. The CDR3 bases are TGCAGCGTTGAAGATCTGGCTAGCGGGAATTTCTATGAGCAGTTCTTC. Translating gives CSVEDLASGNFYEQFF.

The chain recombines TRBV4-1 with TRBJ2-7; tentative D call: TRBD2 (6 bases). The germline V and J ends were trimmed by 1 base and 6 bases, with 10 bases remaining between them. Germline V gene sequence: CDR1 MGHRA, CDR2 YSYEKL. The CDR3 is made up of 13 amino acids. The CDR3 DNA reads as TGCGCCAGCAGCCAAGCGGGAGCAGTCGAGCAGTACTTC. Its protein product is CASSQAGAVEQYF.

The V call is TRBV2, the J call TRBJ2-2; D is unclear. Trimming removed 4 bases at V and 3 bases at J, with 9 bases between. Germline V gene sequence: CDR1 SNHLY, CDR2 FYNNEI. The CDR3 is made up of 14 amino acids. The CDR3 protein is CASSVKMDTGELFF. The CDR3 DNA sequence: TGTGCCAGCAGTGTAAAAATGGACACCGGGGAGCTGTTTTTT.

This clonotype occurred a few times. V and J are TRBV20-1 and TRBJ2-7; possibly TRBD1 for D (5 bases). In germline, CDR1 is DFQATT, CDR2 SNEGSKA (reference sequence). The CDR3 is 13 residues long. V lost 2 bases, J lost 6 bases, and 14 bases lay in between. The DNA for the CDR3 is TGCAGTGCTAGAAGAGACAGTCCTTTCGAGCAGTACTTC. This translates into CSARRDSPFEQYF.

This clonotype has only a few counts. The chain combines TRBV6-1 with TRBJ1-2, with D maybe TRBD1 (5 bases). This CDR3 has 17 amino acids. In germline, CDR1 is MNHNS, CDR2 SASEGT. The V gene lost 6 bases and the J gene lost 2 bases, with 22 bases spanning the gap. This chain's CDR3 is CASSRFGGQKHNYGYTF. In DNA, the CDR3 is TGTGCCAGCAGCCGCTTTGGTGGACAAAAGCACAACTATGGCTACACCTTC.

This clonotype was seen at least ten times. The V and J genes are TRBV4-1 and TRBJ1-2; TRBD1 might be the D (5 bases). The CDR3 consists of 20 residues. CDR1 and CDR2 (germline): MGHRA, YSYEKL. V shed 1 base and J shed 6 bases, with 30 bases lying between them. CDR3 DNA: TGCGCCAGCAGCCAAGGTGTACTGAGGGGCGTAGGACCAAGCATGAATGGCTACACCTTC. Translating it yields CASSQGVLRGVGPSMNGYTF.

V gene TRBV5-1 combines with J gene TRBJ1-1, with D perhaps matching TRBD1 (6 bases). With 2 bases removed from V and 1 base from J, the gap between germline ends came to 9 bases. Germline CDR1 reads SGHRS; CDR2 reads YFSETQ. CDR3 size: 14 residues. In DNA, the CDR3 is TGCGCCAGCAGCTTTTCCAGGGGGAACACTGAAGCTTTCTTT. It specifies CASSFSRGNTEAFF.

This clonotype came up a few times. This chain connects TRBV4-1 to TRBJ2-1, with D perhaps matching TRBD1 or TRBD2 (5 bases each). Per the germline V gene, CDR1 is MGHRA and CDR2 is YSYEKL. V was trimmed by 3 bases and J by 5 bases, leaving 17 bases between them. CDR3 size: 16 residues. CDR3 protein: CASSQIGTVDNNEQFF. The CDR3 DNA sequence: TGCGCCAGCAGCCAGATCGGGACGGTCGACAACAATGAGCAGTTCTTC.

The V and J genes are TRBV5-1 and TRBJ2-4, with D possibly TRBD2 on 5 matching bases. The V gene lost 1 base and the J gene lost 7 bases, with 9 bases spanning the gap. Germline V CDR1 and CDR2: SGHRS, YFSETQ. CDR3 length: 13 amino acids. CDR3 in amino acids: CASSLFGENIQYF. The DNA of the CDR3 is TGCGCCAGCAGCTTGTTTGGGGAGAACATTCAGTACTTC.

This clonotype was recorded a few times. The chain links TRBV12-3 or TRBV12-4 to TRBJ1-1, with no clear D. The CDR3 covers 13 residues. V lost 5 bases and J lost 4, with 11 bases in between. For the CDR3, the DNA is TGTGCCAGCAGTCGCCGGCAGAGCACTGAAGCTTTCTTT. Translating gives CASSRRQSTEAFF.

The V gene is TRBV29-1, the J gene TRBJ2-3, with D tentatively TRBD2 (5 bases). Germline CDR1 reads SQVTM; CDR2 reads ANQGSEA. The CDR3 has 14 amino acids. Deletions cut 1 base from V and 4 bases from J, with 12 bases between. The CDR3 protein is CSVEGLRAPDTQYF. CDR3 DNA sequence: TGCAGCGTTGAAGGGTTGCGGGCCCCAGATACGCAGTATTTT.

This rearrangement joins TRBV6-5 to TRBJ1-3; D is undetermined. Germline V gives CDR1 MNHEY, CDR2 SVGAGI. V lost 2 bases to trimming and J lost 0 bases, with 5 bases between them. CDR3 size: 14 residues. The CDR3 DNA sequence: TGTGCCAGCAGTTACGCAGGCTCTGGAAACACCATATATTTT. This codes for CASSYAGSGNTIYF.

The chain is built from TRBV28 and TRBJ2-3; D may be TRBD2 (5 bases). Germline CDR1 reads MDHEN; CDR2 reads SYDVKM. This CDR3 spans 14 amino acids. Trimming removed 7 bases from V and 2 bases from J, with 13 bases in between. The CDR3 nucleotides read TGTGCCAGCAATCGACACGGGGACACAGATACGCAGTATTTT. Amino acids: CASNRHGDTDTQYF.

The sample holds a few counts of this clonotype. The CDR3 DNA sequence: TGTGCCAGCAGCTTAAGGGGTGCCTCCTATAATTCACCCCTCCACTTT. Translating it yields CASSLRGASYNSPLHF. This chain connects TRBV7-6 to TRBJ1-6; possibly TRBD1 for D (5 bases). The CDR3 spans 16 residues. The ends were cut back, 2 bases at V and 0 bases at J, with 8 bases in the middle. Germline CDR1 SGHVS, CDR2 FNYEAQ.